These 31 T cell receptor beta chains were sequenced from one sample in a study of cytomegalovirus exposure and HLA in healthy donors. The PCR made use of 60 Vbeta and 13 Jbeta primers. This table comes from immunoSEQ multiplex PCR, and its TCRdb copy is limited to in-frame clones, with some not included. The sample lists tens of thousands of clones; roughly three quarters were seen once. Sample: PBMCs. These receptors were collected from a woman aged 45-65 years in good health and CMV-seropositive.

This clone was found once. The germline gene is not matched at one end of the junction; a read error may be the cause. The gene calls are TRBV7-9 and TRBJ2-1, with 14 positions matching TRBD2. The CDR3 extends over 17 amino acids. The germline V gene encodes CDR1 SEHNR and CDR2 FQNEAQ (reference sequence). The CDR3 DNA is TGTGCCAGCAGCTTAGGGGGACTAGCGGGGGATTTGAATGGGCAGTTCTTC. This translates into CASSLGGLAGDLNGQFF.

This chain joins TRBV5-1 and TRBJ2-3; weak D call: TRBD2 (6 bases). Trimming left V 0 bases short and J 1 base short, with 12 bases between. CDR1 is SGHRS and CDR2 is YFSETQ in the germline V gene. This CDR3 contains 16 residues. The CDR3 DNA reads as TGCGCCAGCAGCTTGGAAGGCAGGGAGGGCACAGATACGCAGTATTTT. Translated: CASSLEGREGTDTQYF.

This clone was counted once. The CDR3, as DNA: TGTGCCAGCAGCCTACAGGGAGTGAACACTGAAGCTTTCTTT. Its translation: CASSLQGVNTEAFF. The rearrangement joins TRBV7-9 to TRBJ1-1, with D possibly TRBD1 on 6 matching bases. Trimming pared 5 bases from V and 0 bases from J, leaving 10 bases between. CDR3 length equals 14 residues. The germline V gene has CDR1 SEHNR and CDR2 FQNEAQ (reference sequence).

The chain combines TRBV2 with TRBJ2-7, with 8 bases identical to TRBD1. V shed 9 bases, J shed 0 bases, and the junction held 10 bases outside the gene matches. The CDR3 extends over 15 amino acids. Germline CDR1 reads SNHLY; CDR2 reads FYNNEI. CDR3 in DNA: TGTGCCAGTTATAAGCCGGGACAGGACTCCTACGAGCAGTACTTC. Amino acids: CASYKPGQDSYEQYF.

The chain employs TRBV9 and TRBJ1-3; D gene unclear. The germline V gene has CDR1 SGDLS and CDR2 YYNGEE. This CDR3 is built from 16 residues. V was trimmed by 0 bases and J by 0 bases, leaving 10 bases between them. The CDR3 region is CASSVGGLVSGNTIYF. DNA for the CDR3: TGTGCCAGCAGCGTAGGTGGGCTCGTCTCTGGAAACACCATATATTTT.

This clone was counted a single time. The J gene is TRBJ2-3, the V gene TRBV2, with TRBD2 matching 13 bases. The trim removed 6 bases at V and 5 bases at J, leaving 5 bases unmatched. The CDR3 runs 15 residues. Germline V CDR1 and CDR2: SNHLY, FYNNEI. The CDR3 DNA reads TGTGCCAGCAGGCCCGGGACTAGCGGGATAGATACGCAGTATTTT. Protein product: CASRPGTSGIDTQYF. The whole variable domain, filled in from reference TRBV2 and TRBJ2-3, reads EPEVTQTPSHQVTQMGQEVILRCVPISNHLYFYWYRQILGQKVEFLVSFYNNEISEKSEIFDDQFSVERPDGSNFTLKIRSTKLEDSAMYFCASRPGTSGIDTQYFGPGTRLTVL.

The rearrangement uses TRBV27 and TRBJ2-3, with 10 bases identical to TRBD2. V was pared by 3 bases and J by 4 bases, with 7 bases of the junction left unmatched. Germline CDR1 reads MNHEY; CDR2 reads SMNVEV (reference sequence). The CDR3 is 16 amino acids. CDR3 coding DNA: TGTGCCAGCAGTTTCGACCGACTAGCGGGTGCAGATACGCAGTATTTT. Residues: CASSFDRLAGADTQYF.

A word on this clone: Other nucleotide sequences from this sample produce the same CDR3. The rearrangement joins TRBV10-3 to TRBJ1-1, with D possibly TRBD1 on 6 matching bases. The V and J ends lost 6 bases and 0 bases respectively, with 14 bases between them. Germline CDR1 ENHRY, CDR2 SYGVKD. This CDR3 is 15 amino acids long. The CDR3 coding sequence is TGTGCCATCAGCCTCCGCCAGGGGATGAACACTGAAGCTTTCTTT. Protein sequence: CAISLRQGMNTEAFF.

The V call is TRBV9, the J call TRBJ2-3; D gene unclear. V was shortened by 2 bases and J by 1 base, with 8 bases between the two germline ends. The length of the CDR3 is 14 residues. The germline gives CDR1 SGDLS, CDR2 YYNGEE. The CDR3 region has the DNA TGTGCCAGCAGCGTTACTACTGGCACAGATACGCAGTATTTT. Translation gives CASSVTTGTDTQYF.

The chain employs TRBV18 and TRBJ2-5; 8 bases align to TRBD2. CDR1 and CDR2 from the germline V gene are KGHSH and LQKENI. After removal of 3 bases from V and 2 bases from J, the junction contained 5 bases not matched to a gene. CDR3 length: 15 residues. As DNA, the CDR3 is TGTGCCAGCTCACCGAGCGGGGGTGGACAAGAGACCCAGTACTTC. Its protein product is CASSPSGGGQETQYF.

This clone has just a few counts. The chain uses TRBV7-3 and TRBJ2-5, with 8 bases fitting TRBD2. Germline V gene lookup returns CDR1 SGHTA and CDR2 FQGTGA. This CDR3 is built from 13 residues. Trimming at V came to 4 bases and at J to 5 bases, leaving 3 bases not matched to a gene. CDR3 in DNA: TGTGCCAGCAGCTCGGGACTAGGGGAGACCCAGTACTTC. Amino acid sequence: CASSSGLGETQYF. Filled out from reference TRBV7-3 and TRBJ2-5, the complete variable domain reads GAGVSQTPSNKVTEKGKYVELRCDPISGHTALYWYRQSLGQGPEFLIYFQGTGAADDSGLPNDRFFAVRPEGSVSTLKIQRTERGDSAVYLCASSSGLGETQYFGPGTRLLVL.

The rearrangement joins TRBV6-6 to TRBJ1-5, with D possibly TRBD1 on 6 matching bases. CDR3 length: 13 amino acids. Germline assignment: CDR1 MNHNY and CDR2 SVGAGI (reference sequence). V dropped 8 bases and J dropped 4 bases, with 12 bases sitting between them. CDR3 bases: TGTGCCAGCCACCGGACAGTTAATCAGCCCCAGCATTTT. Protein: CASHRTVNQPQHF.

The J gene is TRBJ1-1, the V gene TRBV5-6, with D uncertain. This CDR3 spans 11 amino acids. Germline V gene data show CDR1 as SGHDT and CDR2 as YYEEEE. With 1 base removed from V and 7 bases from J, the gap between germline ends came to 5 bases. In DNA, the CDR3 is TGTGCCAGCAGCTTGCTAGGTGAAGCTTTCTTT. Translated, it gives CASSLLGEAFF.

The rearrangement uses TRBV2 and TRBJ1-1; 8 positions agree with TRBD1. J gave up 6 bases and V 5 bases, and 5 bases lay outside the gene matches. Germline CDR1 reads SNHLY; CDR2 reads FYNNEI. CDR3 length: 13 amino acids. The DNA of the CDR3 is TGTGCCAGCAGTTTTCTACAGGGGGCTGAAGCTTTCTTT. It is translated as CASSFLQGAEAFF.

The DNA for the CDR3 is TGTGCCAGCAGCTCCCAGCGGTACAATGAGCAGTTCTTC. Translating it yields CASSSQRYNEQFF. The chain is built from TRBV7-9 and TRBJ2-1; D might be TRBD2 (5 bases). Germline V gene sequence: CDR1 SEHNR, CDR2 FQNEAQ (reference sequence). This CDR3 spans 13 amino acids. V was clipped by 4 bases and J by 4 bases, with 8 bases between them.

This CDR3 reads CASSTGQNSPLHF. In DNA, the CDR3 is TGTGCCAGCAGCACTGGACAGAATTCACCCCTCCACTTT. This sequence joins TRBV9 and TRBJ1-6; a possible D gene is TRBD1 (6 bases). This CDR3 has 13 residues. Germline values: CDR1 SGDLS, CDR2 YYNGEE. The V end was cut by 4 bases, the J end by 7 bases, with 9 bases between.

This clone has just a few counts. The chain carries TRBV15 and TRBJ1-2, with 8 bases aligning to TRBD1. CDR3 length: 16 amino acids. The V and J ends lost 0 bases and 4 bases, in that order; junction bases with no gene match: 7. Germline-derived CDR1 and CDR2 are LNHNV and YYDKDF (reference sequence). The CDR3 DNA reads as TGTGCCACCAGCAGAGATGGGACAGGAGCCTTCTATGGCTACACCTTC. It codes for CATSRDGTGAFYGYTF.

The genes are TRBV6-1 and TRBJ2-7; D perhaps matches TRBD2 (5 bases). V dropped 5 bases and J dropped 4 bases, with 12 bases sitting between them. The germline V gene has CDR1 MNHNS and CDR2 SASEGT. This CDR3 contains 13 residues. CDR3 in DNA: TGTGCCAGCAGTAGTTTAGCGAGGTACGAGCAGTACTTC. Encoded protein: CASSSLARYEQYF.

In its sample, this clone was seen a few times. The V call is TRBV6-1, the J call TRBJ2-3, with D perhaps matching TRBD2 (6 bases). Germline CDR1 and CDR2: MNHNS and SASEGT. V gave up 0 bases and J gave up 9 bases, with 7 bases separating them. The CDR3 length is 12 residues. The CDR3 reads CASSEAGGTQYF. The CDR3 DNA follows: TGTGCCAGCAGTGAAGCGGGGGGAACGCAGTATTTT.

This clone was detected only once. For the CDR3, the DNA is TGTGCCAGCAGCAAACTAGACAGGGTTTACGAGCAGTACTTC. It translates to CASSKLDRVYEQYF. The chain combines TRBV7-9 with TRBJ2-7; 7 nucleotides align to TRBD1. The trim removed 5 bases at V and 4 bases at J, leaving 8 bases unmatched. The CDR3 runs 14 residues. Germline-derived CDR1 and CDR2 are SEHNR and FQNEAQ (reference sequence).

The V gene is TRBV5-6, the J gene TRBJ2-1; no firm D call. Germline V gene lookup returns CDR1 SGHDT and CDR2 YYEEEE. V was cut by 0 bases and J by 0 bases, with 7 bases left in between. The CDR3 is made up of 15 amino acids. CDR3 loop: CASSLELSSYNEQFF. In DNA, the CDR3 is TGTGCCAGCAGCTTGGAGTTGAGCTCCTACAATGAGCAGTTCTTC.

The chain recombines TRBV5-8 with TRBJ2-1; 9 nucleotides agree with TRBD2. The V and J ends lost 0 bases and 6 bases, in that order; junction bases with no gene match: 4. The CDR3 runs 15 residues. The V gene's germline CDR1 is SGHTS and CDR2 YDEGEE. Here the CDR3 DNA reads TGTGCCAGCAGCTTGGTAGCGGGAGCGGGCAATGAGCAGTTCTTC. Amino acid sequence: CASSLVAGAGNEQFF. The entire variable domain, with the rest obtained from reference TRBV5-8 and TRBJ2-1, is as follows: EAGVTQSPTHLIKTRGQQATLRCSPISGHTSVYWYQQALGLGLQFLLWYDEGEERNRGNFPPRFSGRQFPNYSSELNVNALELEDSALYLCASSLVAGAGNEQFFGPGTRLTVL.

This clone was seen a few times. The CDR3 loop is CASSSGLAGTYEQYV. The DNA for the CDR3 is TGCGCCAGCAGCTCGGGACTAGCGGGGACTTACGAGCAGTACGTC. The V call is TRBV5-1, the J call TRBJ2-7, with TRBD2 matching over 13 bases. This CDR3 spans 15 amino acids. The germline gives CDR1 SGHRS, CDR2 YFSETQ. The trim removed 3 bases at V and 4 bases at J, leaving 4 bases unmatched.

The chain is built from TRBV27 and TRBJ1-1; D uncertain. The CDR3 contains 14 residues. V gave up 5 bases and J gave up 0 bases, with 10 bases separating them. CDR1 is MNHEY, CDR2 SMNVEV, per germline (reference sequence). CDR3 loop: CASSPEVMNTEAFF. CDR3 bases: TGTGCCAGCAGTCCGGAGGTCATGAACACTGAAGCTTTCTTT.

The chain carries TRBV19 and TRBJ2-1; TRBD1 aligns across 9 bases. Trimming at V came to 6 bases and at J to 4 bases, leaving 1 base not matched to a gene. Per the germline V gene, CDR1 is LNHDA and CDR2 is SQIVND (reference sequence). The CDR3 covers 13 residues. The CDR3: CASRGTGYNEQFF. In DNA, the CDR3 is TGTGCCAGTAGGGGGACAGGGTACAATGAGCAGTTCTTC. Full variable domain (missing parts from reference TRBV19 and TRBJ2-1): DGGITQSPKYLFRKEGQNVTLSCEQNLNHDAMYWYRQDPGQGLRLIYYSQIVNDFQKGDIAEGYSVSREKKESFPLTVTSAQKNPTAFYLCASRGTGYNEQFFGPGTRLTVL.

J is TRBJ2-5 and V is TRBV2; TRBD1 aligns across 8 bases. From germline, CDR1 is SNHLY and CDR2 FYNNEI. J lost 5 bases, V lost 7 bases, and 12 bases had no gene match. The CDR3 is made up of 15 amino acids. CDR3 protein: CASTPGQGAWETQYF. DNA of the CDR3: TGTGCCAGCACCCCCGGGCAGGGGGCATGGGAGACCCAGTACTTC.

The rearrangement joins TRBV14 to TRBJ2-7; maybe TRBD2 (6 bases). V was clipped by 4 bases and J by 6 bases, with 13 bases between them. The germline V gene encodes CDR1 SGHDN and CDR2 FVKESK. The CDR3 runs 13 residues. As DNA, the CDR3 is TGTGCCAGCAGCCCGGGACTGCCTAGCGAGCAGTACTTC. It codes for CASSPGLPSEQYF. Filled out from reference TRBV14 and TRBJ2-7, the complete variable domain reads EAGVTQFPSHSVIEKGQTVTLRCDPISGHDNLYWYRRVMGKEIKFLLHFVKESKQDESGMPNNRFLAERTGGTYSTLKVQPAELEDSGVYFCASSPGLPSEQYFGPGTRLTVT.

By frequency in the sample, this clone is medium-sized (0.01 to 0.1%). V is TRBV7-3 and J is TRBJ2-1, with 8 nucleotides matching TRBD2. The CDR3 loop spans 17 amino acids. The ends lost 1 base at V and 7 bases at J; junction bases unmatched: 12. In germline, CDR1 is SGHTA, CDR2 FQGTGA. Here the CDR3 DNA reads TGTGCCAGCAGCTTAAGACCCTCGGGAGGGACGGGGAATGAGCAGTTCTTC. Its protein product is CASSLRPSGGTGNEQFF.

This chain joins TRBV19 and TRBJ1-2; no clear D. The CDR3 spans 16 residues. The V end was cut by 0 bases, the J end by 4 bases, with 15 bases between. Germline CDR1 and CDR2: LNHDA and SQIVND (reference sequence). Here the CDR3 reads CASSIEAGNVGYGYTF. The CDR3 DNA is TGTGCCAGTAGTATAGAAGCCGGGAACGTAGGCTATGGCTACACCTTC.

The V call is TRBV5-1, the J call TRBJ2-1, with 12 nucleotides matching TRBD2. This CDR3 is 14 amino acids long. V shed 4 bases and J 13 bases; nucleotides not matched to a gene: 9. CDR1 SGHRS and CDR2 YFSETQ come from the germline V gene. The CDR3 DNA follows: TGCGCCAGCAGCCTGGGACTAGCGGGTGATTCCCAGTTCTTC. Its protein is CASSLGLAGDSQFF.

The chain links TRBV5-8 to TRBJ1-3, with D unresolved. With 2 bases removed from V and 0 bases from J, the gap between germline ends came to 9 bases. The CDR3 is 15 residues long. Per the germline V gene, CDR1 is SGHTS and CDR2 is YDEGEE. Written as DNA, the CDR3 is TGTGCCAGCAGCTTTGAGAGGTACTCTGGAAACACCATATATTTT. Translated, it gives CASSFERYSGNTIYF.